The clone carrying this T cell receptor beta chain was recorded once. The germline V gene has CDR1 MDHEN and CDR2 SYDVKM. The CDR3 length is 15 residues. After removal of 5 bases from V and 6 bases from J, the junction contained 13 bases not matched to a gene. Assay: immunoSEQ multiplex PCR; the TCRdb copy retains only in-frame clones and omits some. The sample carries around 290,000 clones, approximately 90% recorded once. The Seattle patients, enrolled during active infection, were followed longitudinally. This entry belongs to a study of blood T cell repertoires in COVID-19. Study context: From the United States, Italy and Spain came samples of acute and convalescent COVID-19.

The V call is TRBV28, the J call TRBJ2-7; 7 bases agree with TRBD1. Material for sequencing was peripheral blood. This clonotype originated in a woman aged 25 to 39 with COVID-19, enrolled during active disease. The CDR3 is CASSPLDRDAAEQYF. CDR3 nucleotides: TGTGCCAGCAGTCCCCTCGACAGGGATGCGGCCGAGCAGTACTTC.